Each of the 27 T cell receptor beta chains below was sequenced from the same sample in a study of cytomegalovirus exposure and HLA in healthy donors. Both 60 Vbeta primers and 13 Jbeta primers went into the PCR. Only in-frame clones appear in the TCRdb table, and some are missing; sequencing was by immunoSEQ multiplex PCR. The data show 56,000 or so clones, and the top ten clones hold roughly 26%. The sequenced material came from PBMCs. The source of these receptors is a man between 40 and 49 years old in good health and CMV-seropositive.

This chain uses TRBV5-1 with TRBJ2-1, with 7 bases that match TRBD2. This CDR3 is built from 14 residues. Germline CDR1 is SGHRS and CDR2 is YFSETQ. After removal of 0 bases from V and 6 bases from J, the junction contained 3 bases not matched to a gene. The CDR3 region has the DNA TGCGCCAGCAGCTTGGTGAGCGGGGCCAATGAGCAGTTCTTC. Translation gives CASSLVSGANEQFF.

The V call is TRBV4-1, the J call TRBJ1-1, with a possible D match to TRBD1 (5 bases). CDR1 is MGHRA and CDR2 is YSYEKL in the germline V gene. The V and J ends lost 0 bases and 1 base respectively, with 9 bases between them. This CDR3 region has 15 residues. CDR3 residues: CASSQDRGRNTEAFF. The CDR3 DNA is TGCGCCAGCAGCCAAGATAGGGGAAGGAACACTGAAGCTTTCTTT.

The genes are TRBV18 and TRBJ2-3, with D possibly being TRBD2 (5 bases). CDR3 size: 18 residues. CDR1 KGHSH and CDR2 LQKENI come from the germline V gene. Deletions cut 0 bases from V and 0 bases from J, with 16 bases between. The chain's CDR3 is CASSPPLGSAISTDTQYF. CDR3 nucleotides: TGTGCCAGCTCACCACCCCTGGGTAGCGCTATAAGCACAGATACGCAGTATTTT.

V and J are TRBV30 and TRBJ2-3; the D is unclear. There are 13 residues in the CDR3. In germline, CDR1 is GTSNPN, CDR2 SVGIG (reference sequence). Trimming stripped 3 bases from V and 5 bases from J, with 12 bases between. For the CDR3, the DNA is TGTGCCTGGAGCTATAACCAAAAAGATACGCAGTATTTT. Translation: CAWSYNQKDTQYF.

The CDR3, as DNA: TGTGCCAGCAGCCCCCGGGACAAGACCTACGAGCAGTACTTC. Translating gives CASSPRDKTYEQYF. The rearrangement links TRBV11-3 to TRBJ2-7; TRBD1 might be the D (6 bases). Germline CDR1 is SGHNT and CDR2 is YENEEA. Trimming stripped 5 bases from V and 2 bases from J, with 13 bases between. The CDR3 runs to 14 residues. The variable domain in full, with the rest retrieved from reference TRBV11-3 and TRBJ2-7, is EAGVVQSPRYKIIEKKQPVAFWCNPISGHNTLYWYLQNLGQGPELLIRYENEEAVDDSQLPKDRFSAERLKGVDSTLKIQPAELGDSAVYLCASSPRDKTYEQYFGPGTRLTVT.

V usage is TRBV5-1 and J usage is TRBJ1-2; D unclear. Trimming took 1 base from V and 2 from J, leaving 3 bases between them. CDR3 length: 12 amino acids. Germline-derived CDR1 and CDR2 are SGHRS and YFSETQ. CDR3 sequence reads: CASSLTNYGYTF. The DNA for the CDR3 is TGCGCCAGCAGCTTGACAAACTATGGCTACACCTTC.

The genes are TRBV28 and TRBJ1-2; D is uncertain. Trimming removed 4 bases at V and 1 base at J, with 16 bases between. Germline loops: CDR1 MDHEN, CDR2 SYDVKM. The CDR3 contains 16 residues. CDR3 residues: CASSWAAPSYNYGYTF. For the CDR3, the DNA is TGTGCCAGCAGTTGGGCAGCCCCCAGCTATAACTATGGCTACACCTTC.

The rearrangement joins TRBV9 to TRBJ2-7; 10 bases map to TRBD2. The CDR3 contains 15 residues. With 0 bases clipped from V and 1 base from J, the junction kept 1 base outside the gene matches. Germline lookup yields CDR1 SGDLS and CDR2 YYNGEE. CDR3 in amino acids: CASSVASGGSYEQYF. The CDR3 DNA reads TGTGCCAGCAGCGTAGCTAGCGGGGGTTCCTACGAGCAGTACTTC.

The rearrangement joins TRBV30 to TRBJ1-2, with D unresolved. This CDR3 has 13 amino acids. Between the trimmed V and J ends, which lost 2 bases and 4 bases, there was a span of 11 bases. Looked up from germline, CDR1 is GTSNPN and CDR2 is SVGIG (reference sequence). Here the CDR3 reads CAWSKSEGYGYTF. CDR3 nucleotides: TGTGCCTGGAGTAAAAGCGAAGGCTATGGCTACACCTTC.

V and J are TRBV30 and TRBJ1-2, with D tentatively TRBD1 (5 bases). V was cut by 4 bases and J by 5 bases, with 8 bases left in between. CDR3 size: 11 residues. Germline V CDR1 and CDR2: GTSNPN, SVGIG (reference sequence). Written as DNA, the CDR3 is TGTGCCTGGACAGGGAAATATGGCTACACCTTC. It encodes CAWTGKYGYTF.

The CDR3 DNA follows: TGTGCCAGCTCACCAAGCCAGGGGACAGGAAACACCATATATTTT. Protein product: CASSPSQGTGNTIYF. V is TRBV18 and J is TRBJ1-3; D might be TRBD1 (6 bases). The CDR3 runs to 15 residues. Germline CDR1 reads KGHSH; CDR2 reads LQKENI. Trimming pared 2 bases from V and 4 bases from J, leaving 12 bases between. Complete variable domain (other parts from reference TRBV18 and TRBJ1-3): NAGVMQNPRHLVRRRGQEARLRCSPMKGHSHVYWYRQLPEEGLKFMVYLQKENIIDESGMPKERFSAEFPKEGPSILRIQQVVRGDSAAYFCASSPSQGTGNTIYFGEGSWLTVV.

The V call is TRBV5-3, the J call TRBJ2-1; 10 bases fit TRBD1. TRBV5-3 is annotated as an ORF whose role is uncertain. The ends lost 4 bases at V and 1 base at J; junction bases unmatched: 5. The CDR3 extends over 16 amino acids. The chain's CDR3 is CARSGQGGISYNEQFF. CDR3 bases: TGTGCCAGAAGCGGACAGGGGGGGATTTCCTACAATGAGCAGTTCTTC.

The chain recombines TRBV28 with TRBJ1-5, with TRBD1 matching over 10 bases. The CDR3 is 14 residues long. The V segment lost 6 bases and the J segment 7 bases; nucleotides outside the gene matches: 6. From germline, CDR1 is MDHEN and CDR2 SYDVKM. The CDR3 reads CASRSGQGTQPQHF. The CDR3 DNA is TGTGCCAGCAGATCGGGACAGGGGACCCAGCCCCAGCATTTT.

The chain couples TRBV13 to TRBJ2-1, with D maybe TRBD1 (5 bases). V lost 5 bases and J lost 10, with 9 bases in between. The CDR3 runs 11 residues. CDR1 and CDR2 (germline): PRHDT, FYEKMQ (reference sequence). The CDR3 here is CASSLQGEQFF. As DNA, the CDR3 is TGTGCCAGCAGCCTTCAGGGCGAGCAGTTCTTC.

The gene calls are TRBV5-1 and TRBJ2-3, with 7 bases matching TRBD1. The germline V gene encodes CDR1 SGHRS and CDR2 YFSETQ. Germline trimming cut 4 bases from V and 0 bases from J; bases unmatched to any gene: 5. The CDR3 runs to 15 residues. CDR3 loop: CASSLQGTSTDTQYF. The CDR3 nucleotides are TGCGCCAGCAGCCTACAGGGGACGAGCACAGATACGCAGTATTTT.

The chain couples TRBV11-2 to TRBJ2-7; the D gene is possibly TRBD2 (5 bases). Germline CDR1 SGHAT, CDR2 FQNNGV. This CDR3 is 13 amino acids long. V was trimmed by 5 bases and J by 7 bases, leaving 15 bases between them. This chain's CDR3 is CASSPREGEEQYF. In DNA form, the CDR3 reads TGTGCCAGCAGCCCAAGAGAGGGAGAGGAGCAGTACTTC.

The chain has TRBV7-3 and TRBJ2-3; 8 positions agree with TRBD1. Germline assignment: CDR1 SGHTA and CDR2 FQGTGA. J lost 6 bases, V lost 5 bases, and 7 bases had no gene match. The CDR3 extends over 14 amino acids. The CDR3, as DNA: TGTGCCAGCAGCCTAGGGACAGGTAGCGATACGCAGTATTTT. Its protein product is CASSLGTGSDTQYF.

This chain joins TRBV11-3 and TRBJ2-5; D gene uncertain. CDR3 length: 14 amino acids. V was clipped by 4 bases and J by 4 bases, with 13 bases between them. Germline CDR1 SGHNT, CDR2 YENEEA. CDR3 sequence (DNA): TGTGCCAGCAGCTCTACGCGGAGTTCAGAGACCCAGTACTTC. This gives the protein CASSSTRSSETQYF.

This chain uses TRBV19 with TRBJ2-3, with D hard to call. The germline V and J ends were trimmed by 5 bases and 2 bases, with 8 bases remaining between them. Germline CDR1 and CDR2: LNHDA and SQIVND (reference sequence). The CDR3 is 13 residues long. The CDR3 region is CASSRSFTDTQYF. CDR3 coding DNA: TGTGCCAGTAGTCGGTCTTTCACAGATACGCAGTATTTT.

The chain is built from TRBV7-9 and TRBJ2-7; 11 positions match TRBD1. Germline V gene data show CDR1 as SEHNR and CDR2 as FQNEAQ (reference sequence). V lost 1 base to trimming and J lost 3 bases; unmatched junction nucleotides: 5. The CDR3 loop spans 16 amino acids. CDR3 sequence: CASSLGGQGEIYEQYF. The CDR3 region has the DNA TGTGCCAGCAGCTTAGGGGGACAGGGGGAGATCTACGAGCAGTACTTC.

The genes are TRBV10-3 and TRBJ1-1; 7 nucleotides agree with TRBD1. Germline CDR1 is ENHRY and CDR2 is SYGVKD. The CDR3 covers 17 residues. Trimming at V came to 4 bases and at J to 0 bases, leaving 11 bases not matched to a gene. CDR3 DNA: TGTGCCATCAGTGTAACAGGGGACGTCTTCATGAACACTGAAGCTTTCTTT. This encodes CAISVTGDVFMNTEAFF.

The rearrangement uses TRBV5-1 and TRBJ2-7; the match to TRBD1 covers 8 bases. Trimming cost V 4 bases and J 6 bases; bases outside gene matches: 9. Germline V gives CDR1 SGHRS, CDR2 YFSETQ. The CDR3 sequence is 14 residues long. The DNA of the CDR3 is TGCGCCAGCAGCCCCACAGGGGGTTCTATCGAGCAGTACTTC. As protein: CASSPTGGSIEQYF.

The chain employs TRBV2 and TRBJ1-5; a weak D match, TRBD1 (5 bases). This CDR3 region has 15 residues. V was cut by 6 bases and J by 1 base, with 13 bases left in between. Germline CDR1 reads SNHLY; CDR2 reads FYNNEI. The CDR3 sequence is CASRSGLESNQPQHF. CDR3 DNA: TGTGCCAGCAGGTCAGGGTTAGAAAGCAATCAGCCCCAGCATTTT.

The CDR3 DNA reads as TGTGCCAGTAGTCTACAGGGGGGGCTTCAGCCCCAGCATTTT. This sequence encodes CASSLQGGLQPQHF. J is TRBJ1-5 and V is TRBV19, with 8 bases that match TRBD1. The CDR3 totals 14 residues. Germline V gives CDR1 LNHDA, CDR2 SQIVND (reference sequence). The V and J ends lost 5 bases and 6 bases, in that order; junction bases with no gene match: 6.

The rearrangement links TRBV10-2 to TRBJ2-7; 7 bases fit TRBD2. CDR1 and CDR2 (germline): WSHSY, SAAADI. With 5 bases clipped from V and 0 bases from J, the junction kept 4 bases outside the gene matches. The CDR3 covers 14 residues. Here the CDR3 reads CASSTSAYSYEQYF. In DNA, the CDR3 is TGCGCCAGCAGTACTAGCGCTTACTCCTACGAGCAGTACTTC.

The rearrangement joins TRBV7-6 to TRBJ2-1; TRBD1 agrees at 10 bases. In germline, CDR1 is SGHVS, CDR2 FNYEAQ. The CDR3 has 15 amino acids. Trimming at V came to 2 bases and at J to 5 bases, leaving 3 bases not matched to a gene. The CDR3 loop is CASSLRDRGNNEQFF. CDR3 in DNA: TGTGCCAGCAGCTTACGGGACAGGGGAAACAATGAGCAGTTCTTC.

This chain links TRBV6-1 with TRBJ2-2, with 8 positions matching TRBD1. CDR1 and CDR2 from the germline V gene are MNHNS and SASEGT. After removal of 8 bases from V and 5 bases from J, the junction contained 10 bases not matched to a gene. The CDR3 has 15 residues. The CDR3 sequence: CASDPQGAGTGELFF. The CDR3 region has the DNA TGTGCCAGCGACCCTCAGGGGGCTGGAACCGGGGAGCTGTTTTTT.